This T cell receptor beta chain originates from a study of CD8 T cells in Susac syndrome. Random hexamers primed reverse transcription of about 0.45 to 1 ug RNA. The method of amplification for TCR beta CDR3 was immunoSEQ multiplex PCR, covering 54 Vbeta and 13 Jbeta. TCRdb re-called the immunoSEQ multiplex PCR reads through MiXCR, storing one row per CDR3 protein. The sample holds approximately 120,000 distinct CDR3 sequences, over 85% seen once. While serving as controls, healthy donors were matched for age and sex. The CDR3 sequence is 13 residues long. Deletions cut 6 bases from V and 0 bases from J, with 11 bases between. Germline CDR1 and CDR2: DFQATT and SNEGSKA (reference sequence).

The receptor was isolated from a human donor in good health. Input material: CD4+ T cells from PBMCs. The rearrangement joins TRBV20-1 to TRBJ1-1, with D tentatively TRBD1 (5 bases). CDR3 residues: CSADDRLNTEAFF. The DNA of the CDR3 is TGCAGTGCGGATGACAGATTGAACACTGAAGCTTTCTTT.